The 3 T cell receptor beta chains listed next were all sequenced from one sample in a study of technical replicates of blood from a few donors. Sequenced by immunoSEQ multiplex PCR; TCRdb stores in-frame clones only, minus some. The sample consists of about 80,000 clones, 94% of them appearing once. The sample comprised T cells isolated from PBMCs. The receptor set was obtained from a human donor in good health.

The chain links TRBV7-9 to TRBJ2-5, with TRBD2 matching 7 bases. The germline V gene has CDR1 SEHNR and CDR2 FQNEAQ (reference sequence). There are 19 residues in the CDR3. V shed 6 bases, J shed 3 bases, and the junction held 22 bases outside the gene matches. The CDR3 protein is CASSTEGLLEGGKEETQYF. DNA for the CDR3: TGTGCCAGCAGTACAGAGGGGCTTCTAGAGGGAGGGAAGGAAGAGACCCAGTACTTC.

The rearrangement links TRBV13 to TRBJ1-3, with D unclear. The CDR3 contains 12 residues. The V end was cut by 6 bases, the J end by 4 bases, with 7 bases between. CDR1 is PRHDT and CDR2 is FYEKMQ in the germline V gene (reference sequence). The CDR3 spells CASRAGGNTIYF. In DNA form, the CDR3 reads TGTGCCAGCAGGGCAGGAGGAAACACCATATATTTT.

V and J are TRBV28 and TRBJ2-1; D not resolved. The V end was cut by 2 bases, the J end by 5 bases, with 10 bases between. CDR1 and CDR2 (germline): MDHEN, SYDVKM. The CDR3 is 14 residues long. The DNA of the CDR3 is TGTGCCAGCAGTTTAGAGTATTTTAACAATGAGCAGTTCTTC. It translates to CASSLEYFNNEQFF.